These 10 T cell receptor beta chains were all obtained from the same sample, sequenced in a study of CD8+ T cells in alopecia areata. This sample's treatment: oral pan-JAK inhibitor, 5-10 mg twice daily. Once RNA had been extracted, it was reverse transcribed into cDNA to act as the sequencing template. The method was immunoSEQ multiplex PCR; TCRdb's version includes in-frame clones alone and lacks a portion of them. Here the sample spans roughly 120,000 clones, about 50% being singletons. This specimen consisted of CD4+ T cells sorted from blood, obtained at week 4, from a patient treated with tofacitinib. Receptors were obtained from a human donor with alopecia areata.

The sample holds a few counts of this clone. The chain's CDR3 is CSVDPVGTGELFF. CDR3 sequence (DNA): TGCAGCGTTGACCCGGTCGGCACCGGGGAGCTGTTTTTT. The V and J genes are TRBV29-1 and TRBJ2-2; D is undetermined. CDR1 is SQVTM and CDR2 is ANQGSEA in the germline V gene. This CDR3 contains 13 residues. V was pared by 3 bases and J by 4 bases, with 9 bases between.

This chain joins TRBV4-2 and TRBJ1-4; D call uncertain. There are 16 residues in the CDR3. V was clipped by 1 base and J by 0 bases, with 9 bases between them. Germline CDR1 and CDR2: LGHNA and YNFKEQ. CDR3 sequence reads: CASSQAAGSTNEKLFF. DNA for the CDR3: TGTGCCAGCAGCCAAGCCGCCGGATCAACTAATGAAAAACTGTTTTTT.

The chain recombines TRBV5-6 with TRBJ1-6; 7 positions agree with TRBD1. Germline CDR1 SGHDT, CDR2 YYEEEE. The J segment lost 10 bases and the V segment lost 0 bases, leaving 4 bases of the junction unmatched. The CDR3 sequence is 14 residues long. The DNA for the CDR3 is TGTGCCAGCAGCTTGGTTCAGGGGGACTCACCCCTCCACTTT. Its translation: CASSLVQGDSPLHF. The full variable domain, in which reference TRBV5-6 and TRBJ1-6 provide the parts outside the CDR3, is DAGVTQSPTHLIKTRGQQVTLRCSPKSGHDTVSWYQQALGQGPQFIFQYYEEEERQRGNFPDRFSGHQFPNYSSELNVNALLLGDSALYLCASSLVQGDSPLHFGNGTRLTVT.

The chain has TRBV30 and TRBJ2-1; D may correspond to TRBD1 or TRBD2 (5 bases each). Germline CDR1 and CDR2: GTSNPN and SVGIG (reference sequence). The CDR3 spans 12 residues. Trimming shortened V by 1 base and J by 9 bases, and 10 bases separated the two germline ends. The CDR3 DNA is TGTGCCTGGAGTGGTATTGGGACTGAGCAGTTCTTC. As protein: CAWSGIGTEQFF.

This clone occurred once. The chain carries TRBV18 and TRBJ2-5; D possibly corresponds to TRBD1 (5 bases). Trimming took off 3 bases at V and 3 bases at J, with 11 bases between the two ends. Germline CDR1 reads KGHSH; CDR2 reads LQKENI. The CDR3 runs to 14 residues. CDR3 nucleotide sequence: TGTGCCAGCTCACCGAGAGTACAGGAAGAGACCCAGTACTTC. Translation gives CASSPRVQEETQYF.

This clone has only a few counts. V is TRBV18 and J is TRBJ2-1, with D tentatively TRBD1 (7 bases). Germline V gene sequence: CDR1 KGHSH, CDR2 LQKENI. CDR3 length: 15 amino acids. V lost 2 bases and J 4 bases, leaving 12 bases between the germline ends. For the CDR3, the DNA is TGTGCCAGCTCACCATCCAGGGGGGAATACAATGAGCAGTTCTTC. This translates into CASSPSRGEYNEQFF.

This chain uses TRBV5-1 with TRBJ2-1, with 10 bases lining up with TRBD1. Germline trimming cut 0 bases from V and 8 bases from J; bases unmatched to any gene: 5. Germline V gene lookup returns CDR1 SGHRS and CDR2 YFSETQ. This CDR3 comprises 15 residues. The CDR3 nucleotides are TGCGCCAGCAGCTTGGTCGAGACAGGGGGCGATGAGCAGTTCTTC. Its protein product is CASSLVETGGDEQFF.

The sample holds a few counts of this clone. CDR3 protein: CSVQQLMNTEAFF. For the CDR3, the DNA is TGCAGCGTTCAGCAGCTTATGAACACTGAAGCTTTCTTT. The chain couples TRBV29-1 to TRBJ1-1; D unresolved. Trimming left V 5 bases short and J 0 bases short, with 10 bases between. Germline CDR1 is SQVTM and CDR2 is ANQGSEA. There are 13 residues in the CDR3. The full variable domain, in which reference TRBV29-1 and TRBJ1-1 provide the parts outside the CDR3, is SAVISQKPSRDICQRGTSLTIQCQVDSQVTMMFWYRQQPGQSLTLIATANQGSEATYESGFVIDKFPISRPNLTFSTLTVSNMSPEDSSIYLCSVQQLMNTEAFFGQGTRLTVV.

The genes are TRBV27 and TRBJ1-6, with D perhaps TRBD1 (5 bases). V was shortened by 6 bases and J by 8 bases, with 8 bases between the two germline ends. There are 12 residues in the CDR3. Germline-derived CDR1 and CDR2 are MNHEY and SMNVEV (reference sequence). The CDR3 DNA follows: TGTGCCAGCAGCTCAGGGTATTCACCCCTCCACTTT. Residues: CASSSGYSPLHF.

The chain carries TRBV5-1 and TRBJ1-1, with TRBD1 matching 8 bases. The CDR3 loop spans 15 amino acids. CDR1 is SGHRS and CDR2 is YFSETQ in the germline V gene. With V trimmed by 3 bases and J by 4 bases, 8 bases remained unmatched. The CDR3, as DNA: TGCGCCAGCAGCTCAAAAGGACAGGGCGGCACTGAAGCTTTCTTT. Its protein product is CASSSKGQGGTEAFF.